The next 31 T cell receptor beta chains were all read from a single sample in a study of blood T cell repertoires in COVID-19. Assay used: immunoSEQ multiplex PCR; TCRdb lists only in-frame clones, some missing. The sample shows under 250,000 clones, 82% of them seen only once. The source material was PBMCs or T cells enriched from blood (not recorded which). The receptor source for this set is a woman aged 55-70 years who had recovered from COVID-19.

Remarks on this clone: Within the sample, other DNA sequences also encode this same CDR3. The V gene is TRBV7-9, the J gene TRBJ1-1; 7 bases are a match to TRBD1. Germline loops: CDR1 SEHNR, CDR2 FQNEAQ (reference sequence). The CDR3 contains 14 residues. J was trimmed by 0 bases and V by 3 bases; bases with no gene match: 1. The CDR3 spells CASSLGQMNTEAFF. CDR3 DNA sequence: TGTGCCAGCAGCTTGGGACAGATGAACACTGAAGCTTTCTTT.

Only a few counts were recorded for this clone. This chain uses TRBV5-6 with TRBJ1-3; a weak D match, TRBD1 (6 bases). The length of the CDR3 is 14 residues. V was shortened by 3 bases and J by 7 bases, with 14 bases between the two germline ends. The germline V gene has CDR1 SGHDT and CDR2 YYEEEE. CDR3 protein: CASSSNRERNTIYF. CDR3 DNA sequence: TGTGCCAGCAGCTCCAACAGGGAGCGGAACACCATATATTTT.

The DNA of the CDR3 is TGCAGCGTTGAAGTGTGGGGCCGGGACTATGGCTACACCTTC. Translated, it gives CSVEVWGRDYGYTF. The rearrangement joins TRBV29-1 to TRBJ1-2, with a tentative D call TRBD1 (5 bases). This CDR3 contains 14 residues. From germline, CDR1 is SQVTM and CDR2 ANQGSEA. Between the trimmed V and J ends, which lost 1 base and 3 bases, there was a span of 12 bases. Looking up the rest from reference TRBV29-1 and TRBJ1-2 gives the full variable domain: SAVISQKPSRDICQRGTSLTIQCQVDSQVTMMFWYRQQPGQSLTLIATANQGSEATYESGFVIDKFPISRPNLTFSTLTVSNMSPEDSSIYLCSVEVWGRDYGYTFGSGTRLTVV.

The CDR3 DNA reads as TGTGCCAGTAGTATTTCGGGGACTAGCGAAAACATTCAGTACTTC. This encodes CASSISGTSENIQYF. The chain couples TRBV19 to TRBJ2-4; 10 bases line up with TRBD2. After removal of 3 bases from V and 5 bases from J, the junction contained 4 bases not matched to a gene. The CDR3 runs 15 residues. Per germline, CDR1 LNHDA and CDR2 SQIVND (reference sequence).

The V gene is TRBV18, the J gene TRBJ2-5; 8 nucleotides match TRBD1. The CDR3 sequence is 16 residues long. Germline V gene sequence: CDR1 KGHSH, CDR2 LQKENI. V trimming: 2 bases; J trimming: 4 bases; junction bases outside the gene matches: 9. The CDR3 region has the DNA TGTGCCAGCTCACCAGTAGGGCAGGGGGCTGCAGAGACCCAGTACTTC. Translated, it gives CASSPVGQGAAETQYF.

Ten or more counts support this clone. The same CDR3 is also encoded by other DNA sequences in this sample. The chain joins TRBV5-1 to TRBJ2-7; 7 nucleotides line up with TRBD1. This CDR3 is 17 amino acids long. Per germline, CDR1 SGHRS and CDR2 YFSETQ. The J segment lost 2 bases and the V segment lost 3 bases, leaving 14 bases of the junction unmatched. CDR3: CASSSPEGQDFTYEQYF. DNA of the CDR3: TGCGCCAGCAGCTCACCCGAAGGACAGGACTTCACCTACGAGCAGTACTTC. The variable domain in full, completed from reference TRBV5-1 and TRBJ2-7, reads KAGVTQTPRYLIKTRGQQVTLSCSPISGHRSVSWYQQTPGQGLQFLFEYFSETQRNKGNFPGRFSGRQFSNSRSEMNVSTLELGDSALYLCASSSPEGQDFTYEQYFGPGTRLTVT.

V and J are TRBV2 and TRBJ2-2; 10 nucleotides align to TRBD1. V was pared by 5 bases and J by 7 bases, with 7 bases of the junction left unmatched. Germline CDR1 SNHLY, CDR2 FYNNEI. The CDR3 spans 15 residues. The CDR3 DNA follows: TGTGCCAGCAGTCCGCCGGGACAGGGGATCGGGGAGCTGTTTTTT. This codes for CASSPPGQGIGELFF. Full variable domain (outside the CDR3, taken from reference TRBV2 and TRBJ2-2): EPEVTQTPSHQVTQMGQEVILRCVPISNHLYFYWYRQILGQKVEFLVSFYNNEISEKSEIFDDQFSVERPDGSNFTLKIRSTKLEDSAMYFCASSPPGQGIGELFFGEGSRLTVL.

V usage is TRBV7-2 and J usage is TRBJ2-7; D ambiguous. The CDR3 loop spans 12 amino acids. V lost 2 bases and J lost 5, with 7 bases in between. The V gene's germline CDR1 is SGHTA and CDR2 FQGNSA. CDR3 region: CASSLLSDEQYF. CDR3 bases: TGTGCCAGCAGCTTACTGTCTGACGAGCAGTACTTC.

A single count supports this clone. CDR3: CASSLFGVDQPQHF. CDR3 bases: TGTGCCAGCAGCTTATTCGGGGTCGACCAGCCCCAGCATTTT. The chain combines TRBV7-2 with TRBJ1-5; D remains unclear. The V end was cut by 2 bases, the J end by 7 bases, with 12 bases between. The germline V gene has CDR1 SGHTA and CDR2 FQGNSA. The CDR3 loop spans 14 amino acids. The entire variable domain, with the rest obtained from reference TRBV7-2 and TRBJ1-5, is as follows: GAGVSQSPSNKVTEKGKDVELRCDPISGHTALYWYRQSLGQGLEFLIYFQGNSAPDKSGLPSDRFSAERTGGSVSTLTIQRTQQEDSAVYLCASSLFGVDQPQHFGDGTRLSIL.

In DNA form, the CDR3 reads TGTGCCAGCAGTCGAAACAGGGACGGGGGCAATCAGCCCCAGCATTTT. It is translated as CASSRNRDGGNQPQHF. This rearrangement joins TRBV27 to TRBJ1-5; tentatively, D is TRBD1 (6 bases). The CDR3 consists of 16 residues. Germline lookup yields CDR1 MNHEY and CDR2 SMNVEV (reference sequence). The V gene lost 5 bases and the J gene lost 2 bases, with 16 bases spanning the gap.

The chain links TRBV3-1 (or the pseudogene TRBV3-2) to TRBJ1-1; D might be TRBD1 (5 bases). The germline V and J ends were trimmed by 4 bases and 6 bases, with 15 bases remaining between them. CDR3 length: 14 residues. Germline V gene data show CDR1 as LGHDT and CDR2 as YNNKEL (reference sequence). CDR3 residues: CASSPRASGAEAFF. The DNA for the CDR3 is TGTGCCAGCAGCCCCAGGGCCTCGGGGGCTGAAGCTTTCTTT.

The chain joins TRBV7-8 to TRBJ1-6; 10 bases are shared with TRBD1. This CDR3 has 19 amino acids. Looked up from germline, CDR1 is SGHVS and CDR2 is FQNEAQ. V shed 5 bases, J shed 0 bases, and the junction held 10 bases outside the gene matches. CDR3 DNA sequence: TGTGCCAGCAGCCCATCCCGGACAGGGGGTACCTCCTATAATTCACCCCTCCACTTT. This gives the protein CASSPSRTGGTSYNSPLHF.

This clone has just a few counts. CDR3 coding DNA: TGTGCCAGCAGCCAAGATTTTCCCCGTGCAACTAATGAAAAACTGTTTTTT. Its translation: CASSQDFPRATNEKLFF. The chain has TRBV4-2 and TRBJ1-4; no firm D call. V shed 0 bases and J shed 0 bases, with 11 bases lying between them. CDR3 size: 17 residues. Germline loops: CDR1 LGHNA, CDR2 YNFKEQ.

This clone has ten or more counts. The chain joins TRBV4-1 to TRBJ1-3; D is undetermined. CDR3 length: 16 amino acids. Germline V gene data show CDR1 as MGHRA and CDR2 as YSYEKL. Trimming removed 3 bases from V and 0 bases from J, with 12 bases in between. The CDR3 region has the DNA TGCGCCAGCAGCCAGCAGGAAGTGCTCTCTGGAAACACCATATATTTT. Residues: CASSQQEVLSGNTIYF.

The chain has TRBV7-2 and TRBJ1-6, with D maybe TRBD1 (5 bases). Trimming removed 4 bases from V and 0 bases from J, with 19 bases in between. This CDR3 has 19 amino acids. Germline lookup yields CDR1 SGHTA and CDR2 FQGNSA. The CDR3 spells CASSWGGAGDLSYNSPLHF. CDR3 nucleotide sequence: TGTGCCAGCAGCTGGGGCGGGGCCGGGGACCTCTCCTATAATTCACCCCTCCACTTT.

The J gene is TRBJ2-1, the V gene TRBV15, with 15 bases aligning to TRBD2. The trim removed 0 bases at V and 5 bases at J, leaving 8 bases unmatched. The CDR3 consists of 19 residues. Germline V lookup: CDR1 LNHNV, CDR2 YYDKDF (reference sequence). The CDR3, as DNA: TGTGCCACCAGCAGAGACCTGGGACTAGCGGGAGGAAGGGACAATGAGCAGTTCTTC. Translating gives CATSRDLGLAGGRDNEQFF.

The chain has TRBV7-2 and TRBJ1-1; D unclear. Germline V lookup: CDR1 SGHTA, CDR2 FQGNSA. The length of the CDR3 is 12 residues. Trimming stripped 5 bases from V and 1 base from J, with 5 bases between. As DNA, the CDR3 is TGTGCCAGCAGCACACAGAACACTGAAGCTTTCTTT. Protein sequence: CASSTQNTEAFF.

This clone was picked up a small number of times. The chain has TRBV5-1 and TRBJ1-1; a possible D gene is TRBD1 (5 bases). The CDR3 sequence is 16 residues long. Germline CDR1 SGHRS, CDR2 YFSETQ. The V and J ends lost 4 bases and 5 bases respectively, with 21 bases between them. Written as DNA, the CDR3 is TGCGCCAGCAGCACCACTCCCGGCGGGGGAGGGACTGAAGCTTTCTTT. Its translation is CASSTTPGGGGTEAFF.

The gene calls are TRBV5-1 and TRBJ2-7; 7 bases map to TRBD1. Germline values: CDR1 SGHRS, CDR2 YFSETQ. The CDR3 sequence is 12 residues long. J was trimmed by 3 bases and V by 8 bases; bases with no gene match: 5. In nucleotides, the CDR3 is TGCGCCAGTGGGGACAGTGTCTACGAGCAGTACTTC. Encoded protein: CASGDSVYEQYF.

The CDR3 reads CASSPEGIYNSPLHF. DNA of the CDR3: TGTGCCAGCTCACCCGAGGGTATCTATAATTCACCCCTCCACTTT. The chain employs TRBV18 and TRBJ1-6; D unresolved. This CDR3 comprises 15 residues. Trimming removed 3 bases from V and 3 bases from J, with 9 bases in between. The germline V gene has CDR1 KGHSH and CDR2 LQKENI. The entire variable domain, with the rest obtained from reference TRBV18 and TRBJ1-6, is as follows: NAGVMQNPRHLVRRRGQEARLRCSPMKGHSHVYWYRQLPEEGLKFMVYLQKENIIDESGMPKERFSAEFPKEGPSILRIQQVVRGDSAAYFCASSPEGIYNSPLHFGNGTRLTVT.

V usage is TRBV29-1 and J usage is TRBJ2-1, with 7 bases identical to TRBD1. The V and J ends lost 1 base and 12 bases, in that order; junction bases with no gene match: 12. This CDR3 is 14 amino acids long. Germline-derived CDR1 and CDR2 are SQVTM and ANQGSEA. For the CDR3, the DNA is TGCAGCGTTGAAGCTCCCGACAGGGTGAGGGTGCAGTTCTTC. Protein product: CSVEAPDRVRVQFF.

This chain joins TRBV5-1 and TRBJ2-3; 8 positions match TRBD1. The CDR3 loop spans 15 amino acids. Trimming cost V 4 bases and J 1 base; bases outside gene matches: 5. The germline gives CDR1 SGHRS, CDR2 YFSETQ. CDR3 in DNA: TGCGCCAGCAGCGTGGGACAGGCCCGCACAGATACGCAGTATTTT. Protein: CASSVGQARTDTQYF.

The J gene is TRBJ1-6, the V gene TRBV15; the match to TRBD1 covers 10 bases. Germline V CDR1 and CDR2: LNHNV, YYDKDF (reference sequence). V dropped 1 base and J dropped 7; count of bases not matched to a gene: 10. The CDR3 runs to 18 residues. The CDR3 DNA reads TGTGCCACCAGCAGAGCGGGGGACAGGGGCAAGGGGAATTCACCCCTCCACTTT. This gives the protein CATSRAGDRGKGNSPLHF.

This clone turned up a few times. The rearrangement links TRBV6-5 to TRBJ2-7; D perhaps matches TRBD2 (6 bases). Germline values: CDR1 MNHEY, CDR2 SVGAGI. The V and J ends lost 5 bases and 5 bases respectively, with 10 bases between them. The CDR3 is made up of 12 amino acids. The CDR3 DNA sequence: TGTGCCAGCAGTCGGGACTTAAACGAGCAGTACTTC. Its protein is CASSRDLNEQYF.

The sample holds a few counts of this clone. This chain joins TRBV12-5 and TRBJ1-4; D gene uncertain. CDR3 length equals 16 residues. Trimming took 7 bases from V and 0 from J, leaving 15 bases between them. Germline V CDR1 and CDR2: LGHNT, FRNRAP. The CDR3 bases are TGTGCTAGTGACCGCGCGGATCCAGCAACTAATGAAAAACTGTTTTTT. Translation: CASDRADPATNEKLFF.

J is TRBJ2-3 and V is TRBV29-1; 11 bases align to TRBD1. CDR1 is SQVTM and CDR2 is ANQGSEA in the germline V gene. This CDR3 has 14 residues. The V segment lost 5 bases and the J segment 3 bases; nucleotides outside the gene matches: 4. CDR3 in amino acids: CSVYRDRGTDTQYF. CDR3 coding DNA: TGCAGCGTTTACCGGGACAGGGGGACAGATACGCAGTATTTT.

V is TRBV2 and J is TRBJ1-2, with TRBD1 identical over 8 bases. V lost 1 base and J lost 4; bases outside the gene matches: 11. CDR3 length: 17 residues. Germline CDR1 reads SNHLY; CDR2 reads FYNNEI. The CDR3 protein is CASSEDPQGALTYGYTF. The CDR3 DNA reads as TGTGCCAGCAGTGAAGATCCCCAGGGGGCCCTTACCTATGGCTACACCTTC.

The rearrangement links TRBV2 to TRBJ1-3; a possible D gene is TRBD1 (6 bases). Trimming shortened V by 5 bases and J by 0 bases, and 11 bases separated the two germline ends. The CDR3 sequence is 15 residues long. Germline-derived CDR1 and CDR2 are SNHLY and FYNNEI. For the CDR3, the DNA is TGTGCCAGCAGTCCACAGGGCCTCTCTGGAAACACCATATATTTT. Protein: CASSPQGLSGNTIYF.

CDR3 DNA sequence: TGCGCCAGCAGTGTCGTTCGGGACACGCTCTATGGCTACACCTTC. This translates into CASSVVRDTLYGYTF. The chain has TRBV5-1 and TRBJ1-2, with a possible D match to TRBD1 (6 bases). V lost 5 bases and J 4 bases, leaving 18 bases between the germline ends. This CDR3 has 15 residues. Germline-derived CDR1 and CDR2 are SGHRS and YFSETQ.

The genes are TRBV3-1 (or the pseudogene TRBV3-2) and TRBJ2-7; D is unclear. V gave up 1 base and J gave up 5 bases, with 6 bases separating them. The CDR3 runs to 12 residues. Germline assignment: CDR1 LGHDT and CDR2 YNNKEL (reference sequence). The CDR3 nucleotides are TGTGCCAGCAGCCAAGGTGGAGACGAGCAGTACTTC. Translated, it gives CASSQGGDEQYF.

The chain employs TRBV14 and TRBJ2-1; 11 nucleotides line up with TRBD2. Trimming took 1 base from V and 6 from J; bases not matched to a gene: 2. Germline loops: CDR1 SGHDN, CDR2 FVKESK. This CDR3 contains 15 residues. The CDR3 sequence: CASSQGTSGFNEQFF. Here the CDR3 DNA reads TGTGCCAGCAGCCAAGGGACTAGCGGGTTCAATGAGCAGTTCTTC.